This T cell receptor beta chain was sequenced in a study of CD8 T cells in Susac syndrome (dated by TCRdb to between 2019 and 2020). With respect to the entire study: Among the Susac syndrome patients who were sequenced, clinically active disease was present in 5 or 6 and clinical remission was observed in roughly eight. The study used repertoire sequencing to test whether antigen drove CD8+ T cell activation and differentiation in Susac syndrome. At the time of blood withdrawal, Susac syndrome patients were either therapy-naive, taking corticosteroids (with some also receiving IVIg), or on IVIg alone. General conclusions and limits of the study: The study acknowledged that relatively few individuals were included in the TCR sequencing and HLA analysis. The CD4+ T cell repertoire of patients with Susac syndrome showed no detectable clonal expansion.

The CDR3, cysteine through phenylalanine, is 14 amino acids long. CDR3 DNA is the only sequence kept; it has 42 bases, read in frame from the first base. V and J lose 1 base and 0 bases, and a span of 8 bases separates them. Reading the germline V gene gives CDR1 SGHRS and CDR2 YFSETQ. A word on this clonotype: Its recognized antigen is unknown. No base qualities exist here, and no much larger clone lies one base off it.

High-throughput TCR beta sequencing profiled peripheral blood CD8+ and CD4+ T cells from healthy donors, Susac syndrome patients and multiple sclerosis patients. The Susac syndrome patients fulfilled recently defined diagnostic criteria for definite or probable disease. Bulk CD8+ and CD4+ T cells were purified magnetically by negative isolation, whereas CD8+ TEMRA cells were enriched by FACS. Blood was collected in EDTA tubes and processed within 24 hours, with PBMCs isolated through density gradient centrifugation. PBMCs intended for TCR sequencing were cryopreserved in liquid nitrogen and thawed later in a water bath at 37 degrees C. The sorted or isolated CD4+, CD8+ and CD8+ TEMRA cells had a purity of 90% or higher. RNA was extracted using the RNeasy kit, and roughly 0.5 to 1 microgram was reverse transcribed with random hexamers. The immunoSEQ multiplex PCR assay, covering 54 Vbeta and 13 Jbeta segments, was used to amplify TCR beta CDR3 regions. Bias from PCR amplification was corrected by using a synthetic template baseline for primer optimization and for computational correction. Per the original workflow: Reads were annotated to V, D and J genes per IMGT and analyzed with immunoSEQ Analyzer, keeping only productive sequences. Clonality was calculated as one minus the Shannon entropy normalized by log2 of the number of productive unique sequences. For each patient and control, public and private clones were evaluated among the 100 most prevalent clones. Susac-specific clones were defined as absent from healthy and MS cohorts, over a thousand published viral clones and other ImmuneACCESS disease sequences. The public reads were quality trimmed at Q25 with fastp and then assembled into clones with MiXCR by TCRdb, keeping productive beta chains. Rows with one shared CDR3 protein collapse into an entry with the most common genes and DNA. V and J calls and clone size were set by TCRdb, not the authors. Present in this sample are hundreds of thousands of distinct CDR3 sequences, approximately 94% of which were seen just once. The ten biggest clones cover 0.15% of the sample.

The sequencing sample was made of CD4+ T cells from PBMCs. The rearrangement combines TRBV5-1 with TRBJ2-7, with the D gene not clear enough to name. The clonotype was recovered from a human donor with Susac syndrome. The encoded CDR3 is CASSLLLNSYEQYF. The nucleotide sequence is TGCGCCAGCAGCTTGCTCCTGAACTCCTACGAGCAGTACTTC.